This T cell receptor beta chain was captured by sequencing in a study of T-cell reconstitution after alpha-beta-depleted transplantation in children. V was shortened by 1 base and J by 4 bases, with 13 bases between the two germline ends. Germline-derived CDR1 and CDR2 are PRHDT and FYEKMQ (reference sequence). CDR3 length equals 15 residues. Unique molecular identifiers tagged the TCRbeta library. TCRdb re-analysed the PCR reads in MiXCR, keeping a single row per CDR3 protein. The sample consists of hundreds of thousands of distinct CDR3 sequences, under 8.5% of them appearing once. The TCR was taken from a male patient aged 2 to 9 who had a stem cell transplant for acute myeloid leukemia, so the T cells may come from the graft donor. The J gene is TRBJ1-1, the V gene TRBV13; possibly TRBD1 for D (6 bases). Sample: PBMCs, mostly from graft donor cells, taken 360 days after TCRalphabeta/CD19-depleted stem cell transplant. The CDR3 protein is CASSLAGGQGTEAFF. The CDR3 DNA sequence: TGTGCCAGCAGCTTAGCCGGGGGGCAGGGCACTGAAGCTTTCTTT.